This T cell receptor (beta chain) was observed in a study of Ad26.COV2.S vaccination and SARS-CoV-2 variants. Study as a whole: A COV1001 Ad26.COV2.S trial-arm participant provided the sample.

The CDR3 contains 15 residues. Germline CDR1 is MNHEY and CDR2 is SMNVEV (reference sequence). V shed 5 bases and J 1 base; nucleotides not matched to a gene: 6. Only in-frame clones appear in the TCRdb table, and some are missing; sequencing was by immunoSEQ multiplex PCR. The table has some 300,000 clones, 70% to 90% seen once; the top ten hold approximately 2%. General study findings and limits: A substantial breadth of spike-specific CD8+ and CD4+ T cell responses after vaccination has been reported.

Stated treatment: over 15 received Ad26.COV2.S at low or high dose, single or two shots; a few received placebo; per-sample allocation not given. The study sampled participants on day 63 after the first vaccine or placebo injection. Note on this clone: Its antigen remains unknown.

This TCR was sampled from a person aged 18-60 years who received the Ad26.COV2.S COVID-19 vaccine or a placebo. This chain uses TRBV27 with TRBJ1-1; 8 nucleotides line up with TRBD1. The material sequenced was peripheral blood, taken in a trial of Ad26.COV2.S vaccine versus placebo. The CDR3 DNA reads as TGTGCCAGCAGTCCCCAACAGGGGGAGAACACTGAAGCTTTCTTT. Translating it yields CASSPQQGENTEAFF.